This TCR beta chain was sequenced during a study of blood T cell repertoires in COVID-19. Germline V gives CDR1 LGHDT, CDR2 YNNKEL (reference sequence). V gave up 1 base and J gave up 5 bases; unmatched junction bases: 9. The CDR3 is made up of 17 amino acids. Using immunoSEQ multiplex PCR, the repertoire was profiled, and TCRdb retains in-frame clones only, with some absent. The table lists 150,000 to 200,000 clones, 65% to 90% of them singletons, with under 9.5% in the top ten. This sequence joins TRBV3-1 (or the pseudogene TRBV3-2) and TRBJ2-1; TRBD1 agrees at 9 bases. Sequenced input: peripheral blood. The receptor was isolated from a man aged 45-65 years with active or convalescent COVID-19. The chain's CDR3 is CASSQAPGTGPHNEQFF. CDR3 in DNA: TGTGCCAGCAGCCAAGCCCCCGGGACAGGGCCCCACAATGAGCAGTTCTTC.